The 10 T cell receptor beta chains below were found in one sample sequenced in a study of shared clonotypes between healthy human individuals. Using immunoSEQ multiplex PCR, the repertoire was profiled, and TCRdb retains in-frame clones only, with some absent. This table has around 1.6 million clones, nearly 99% appearing once. Material for sequencing was naive CD4+ T cells sorted from blood. The sample's subset: CD45RA+ positively selected. The receptor set was obtained from a man aged 25 to 45 in good health.

The CDR3 nucleotides read TGCGCCAGCAGCTTAGGGACGGTGAATGAAAAACTGTTTTTT. Residues: CASSLGTVNEKLFF. The J gene is TRBJ1-4, the V gene TRBV5-1, with a weak D call TRBD1 (5 bases). The germline CDR1 and CDR2 sequences are SGHRS and YFSETQ. Trimming took off 2 bases at V and 5 bases at J, with 10 bases between the two ends. The CDR3 runs 14 residues.

The rearrangement joins TRBV18 to TRBJ1-4; the D gene is possibly TRBD1 (6 bases). Per germline, CDR1 KGHSH and CDR2 LQKENI. V gave up 6 bases and J gave up 10 bases, with 24 bases separating them. CDR3 length equals 16 residues. The CDR3 coding sequence is TGTGCCAGCTCTACTACAGGGAGGGACCTTTCGGGAAAACTGTTTTTT. Protein: CASSTTGRDLSGKLFF.

The chain joins TRBV5-1 to TRBJ2-1; the D gene is possibly TRBD2 (6 bases). Trimming pared 4 bases from V and 7 bases from J, leaving 15 bases between. The CDR3 has 14 residues. From germline, CDR1 is SGHRS and CDR2 YFSETQ. CDR3 in amino acids: CASSSPHGGNEQFF. The CDR3 DNA reads as TGCGCCAGCAGCAGTCCCCACGGAGGGAATGAGCAGTTCTTC.

CDR3 bases: TGTGCCAGCAGTTTATGGGGAGGACAGGGGAGGGGCACTGAAGCTTTCTTT. It encodes CASSLWGGQGRGTEAFF. V gene TRBV28 combines with J gene TRBJ1-1; TRBD1 matches 9 bases. This CDR3 contains 17 residues. V lost 0 bases to trimming and J lost 4 bases; unmatched junction nucleotides: 9. CDR1 and CDR2 (germline): MDHEN, SYDVKM.

CDR3 coding DNA: TGTGCCAGCAGCTTAGCGAACCTTAACAATGAGCAGTTCTTC. It is translated as CASSLANLNNEQFF. The chain is built from TRBV7-6 and TRBJ2-1; D ambiguous. The germline gives CDR1 SGHVS, CDR2 FNYEAQ. The CDR3 extends over 14 amino acids. Trimming removed 0 bases at V and 5 bases at J, with 8 bases between.

The V call is TRBV5-6, the J call TRBJ1-1, with 9 bases identical to TRBD1. The CDR3 has 14 amino acids. CDR1 is SGHDT and CDR2 is YYEEEE in the germline V gene. Germline trimming cut 3 bases from V and 10 bases from J; bases unmatched to any gene: 10. The chain's CDR3 is CASSSIQGARVAFF. The CDR3 DNA follows: TGTGCCAGCAGCTCGATACAGGGGGCTCGGGTAGCTTTCTTT.

The chain links TRBV28 to TRBJ1-3; D is uncertain. Germline CDR1 and CDR2: MDHEN and SYDVKM. The CDR3 is 16 residues long. The ends were cut back, 1 base at V and 0 bases at J, with 10 bases in the middle. The CDR3 reads CASSLSGGSSGNTIYF. DNA of the CDR3: TGTGCCAGCAGTTTATCTGGCGGATCCTCTGGAAACACCATATATTTT.

The chain is built from TRBV4-3 and TRBJ2-1, with TRBD2 identical over 10 bases. CDR3 length: 16 amino acids. Germline lookup yields CDR1 LGHNA and CDR2 YSLEER. The V segment lost 1 base and the J segment 2 bases; nucleotides outside the gene matches: 2. CDR3 region: CASSQVSGRTYNEQFF. CDR3 nucleotides: TGCGCCAGCAGCCAAGTTAGCGGGAGGACCTACAATGAGCAGTTCTTC.

The chain is built from TRBV5-1 and TRBJ2-2, with 8 bases lining up with TRBD1. The CDR3 is 14 residues long. V was clipped by 2 bases and J by 13 bases; unmatched bases: 10. Germline values: CDR1 SGHRS, CDR2 YFSETQ. CDR3 region: CASSFQPGQGLLFF. The CDR3 nucleotides are TGCGCCAGCAGCTTTCAACCCGGACAGGGCTTGCTGTTTTTT.

The chain employs TRBV11-3 and TRBJ2-2; tentatively, D is TRBD1 or TRBD2 (5 bases each). The ends were cut back, 3 bases at V and 7 bases at J, with 12 bases in the middle. CDR1 and CDR2 from the germline V gene are SGHNT and YENEEA. This CDR3 spans 14 amino acids. This chain's CDR3 is CASSLRWGIGELFF. The CDR3 coding sequence is TGTGCCAGCAGCTTGCGGTGGGGGATCGGGGAGCTGTTTTTT.